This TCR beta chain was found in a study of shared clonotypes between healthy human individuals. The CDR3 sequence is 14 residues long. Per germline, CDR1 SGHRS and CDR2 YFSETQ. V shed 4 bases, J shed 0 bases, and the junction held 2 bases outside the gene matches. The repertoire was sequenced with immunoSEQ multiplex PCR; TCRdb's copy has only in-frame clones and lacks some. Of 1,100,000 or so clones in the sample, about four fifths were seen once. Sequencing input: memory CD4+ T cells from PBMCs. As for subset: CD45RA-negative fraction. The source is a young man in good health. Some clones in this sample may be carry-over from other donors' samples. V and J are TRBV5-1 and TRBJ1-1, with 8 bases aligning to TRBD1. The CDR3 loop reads CASSGTGLNTEAFF. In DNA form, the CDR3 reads TGCGCCAGCAGCGGGACAGGTTTGAACACTGAAGCTTTCTTT.